This T cell receptor (beta chain) was retrieved from a study of PD-L1 blockade in urothelial cancer. The time point is: pretreatment peripheral blood. V shed 3 bases, J shed 3 bases, and the junction held 6 bases outside the gene matches. This CDR3 is built from 15 residues. Germline V gene sequence: CDR1 WNHNN, CDR2 SYGVQD (reference sequence). Profiling relied on immunoSEQ multiplex PCR, and the TCRdb table lists in-frame clones only, not all of them. Here the sample spans 100,000 to 150,000 clones, less than 85% being singletons. The gene calls are TRBV10-1 and TRBJ2-7; the match to TRBD1 covers 9 bases. The sample in question was PBMCs, obtained around atezolizumab (anti-PD-L1) treatment. The TCR was taken from a man between 50 and 59 years old with urothelial cancer. The chain's CDR3 is CASSEGTGSLYEQYF. The CDR3 DNA reads TGCGCCAGCAGTGAAGGGACAGGGTCCCTCTACGAGCAGTACTTC.